Shown below are 3 T cell receptor beta chains from a single sample sequenced in a study of blood T cell repertoires in COVID-19. TCRdb's table, derived via immunoSEQ multiplex PCR, lists solely in-frame clones and lacks some. The sample holds roughly 260,000 clones, around nine tenths seen once. Specimen: peripheral blood. These receptors all come from a man aged 40-50 years who had recovered from COVID-19.

CDR3 protein: CASSLLTGYGYGYTF. The CDR3 bases are TGTGCCAGCAGCTTACTGACAGGGTACGGCTATGGCTACACCTTC. The chain recombines TRBV5-8 with TRBJ1-2, with 7 bases lining up with TRBD1. The CDR3 has 15 residues. Trimming at V came to 2 bases and at J to 4 bases, leaving 8 bases not matched to a gene. CDR1 and CDR2 from the germline V gene are SGHTS and YDEGEE.

This chain joins TRBV3-1 (or the pseudogene TRBV3-2) and TRBJ2-2; no clear D gene. The CDR3 runs to 15 residues. Germline loops: CDR1 LGHDT, CDR2 YNNKEL (reference sequence). The V and J ends lost 7 bases and 1 base respectively, with 13 bases between them. The CDR3 DNA reads TGTGCCAGCACCGTTGCCACTCAGAACACCGGGGAGCTGTTTTTT. It translates to CASTVATQNTGELFF.

V gene TRBV5-1 combines with J gene TRBJ2-7; weak D call: TRBD1 (6 bases). The V end lost 0 bases, the J end lost 2 bases, and 12 bases lay between the germline ends. Per the germline V gene, CDR1 is SGHRS and CDR2 is YFSETQ. The CDR3 covers 15 residues. CDR3 amino acids: CASSLARDTTYEQYF. CDR3 in DNA: TGCGCCAGCAGCTTGGCCCGGGACACCACCTACGAGCAGTACTTC. The full variable domain, rest sourced from reference TRBV5-1 and TRBJ2-7, is KAGVTQTPRYLIKTRGQQVTLSCSPISGHRSVSWYQQTPGQGLQFLFEYFSETQRNKGNFPGRFSGRQFSNSRSEMNVSTLELGDSALYLCASSLARDTTYEQYFGPGTRLTVT.